These 29 T cell receptor beta chains came from one sample sequenced in a study of sequential checkpoint blockade in melanoma. Treatment noted: randomized to nivolumab then ipilimumab (arm A) or the reverse (arm B). The data were produced by immunoSEQ multiplex PCR, yet TCRdb's version contains in-frame clones alone and is incomplete. The repertoire holds 6,500 to 8,000 clones, with roughly 28% as singletons. The specimen comprised tumor tissue (inferred from file names), sampled from a patient given nivolumab and ipilimumab in sequence. The receptors derive from a human donor with melanoma.

This clone showed up many times. V usage is TRBV11-3 and J usage is TRBJ1-1; TRBD1 agrees at 9 bases. CDR3 length: 14 residues. CDR1 and CDR2 (germline): SGHNT, YENEEA. V gave up 8 bases and J gave up 0 bases; unmatched junction bases: 4. CDR3: CASGRDRVNTEAFF. The CDR3 region has the DNA TGTGCCAGCGGCCGGGACAGGGTGAACACTGAAGCTTTCTTT. Drawing the rest from reference TRBV11-3 and TRBJ1-1, the complete variable domain is EAGVVQSPRYKIIEKKQPVAFWCNPISGHNTLYWYLQNLGQGPELLIRYENEEAVDDSQLPKDRFSAERLKGVDSTLKIQPAELGDSAVYLCASGRDRVNTEAFFGQGTRLTVV.

The rearrangement joins TRBV11-3 to TRBJ2-7, with 10 bases fitting TRBD1. The CDR3 is made up of 15 amino acids. Germline V CDR1 and CDR2: SGHNT, YENEEA. Trimming cost V 5 bases and J 5 bases; bases outside gene matches: 9. CDR3 nucleotide sequence: TGTGCCAGCAGCCCCCCGGGACAGGGGAGAGACGAGCAGTACTTC. Amino acids: CASSPPGQGRDEQYF.

The chain joins TRBV29-1 to TRBJ2-1, with 9 positions matching TRBD2. V lost 4 bases to trimming and J lost 13 bases; unmatched junction nucleotides: 11. The length of the CDR3 is 13 residues. Germline values: CDR1 SQVTM, CDR2 ANQGSEA. CDR3 DNA: TGCAGCGTTGCCAGCGGGGGGTCTCTACCTCAGTTCTTC. Translation: CSVASGGSLPQFF.

The genes are TRBV5-1 and TRBJ1-2, with 7 bases that match TRBD1. Germline trimming cut 6 bases from V and 0 bases from J; bases unmatched to any gene: 5. Germline V CDR1 and CDR2: SGHRS, YFSETQ. The CDR3 spans 14 residues. The CDR3 region has the DNA TGCGCCAGCAATCTCGGGACAGCTAACTATGGCTACACCTTC. It codes for CASNLGTANYGYTF.

The CDR3 nucleotides read TGTGCCAGCTCAGAGACAGGGGGCAGCTCTGGAAACACCATATATTTT. It translates to CASSETGGSSGNTIYF. The rearrangement links TRBV18 to TRBJ1-3; 10 bases fit TRBD1. The V gene's germline CDR1 is KGHSH and CDR2 LQKENI. The CDR3 runs to 16 residues. The V segment lost 5 bases and the J segment 0 bases; nucleotides outside the gene matches: 4. Full variable domain (rest looked up from reference TRBV18 and TRBJ1-3): NAGVMQNPRHLVRRRGQEARLRCSPMKGHSHVYWYRQLPEEGLKFMVYLQKENIIDESGMPKERFSAEFPKEGPSILRIQQVVRGDSAAYFCASSETGGSSGNTIYFGEGSWLTVV.

This chain connects TRBV19 to TRBJ2-7; 13 nucleotides align to TRBD2. Germline CDR1 reads LNHDA; CDR2 reads SQIVND (reference sequence). V lost 6 bases and J lost 3; bases outside the gene matches: 11. The CDR3 runs to 17 residues. As DNA, the CDR3 is TGTGCCAGTAGCGTCAAGACTAGCGGGAGGCCCCTCTACGAGCAGTACTTC. It yields the protein CASSVKTSGRPLYEQYF. Using reference TRBV19 and TRBJ2-7 for the parts outside the CDR3, the full variable domain is DGGITQSPKYLFRKEGQNVTLSCEQNLNHDAMYWYRQDPGQGLRLIYYSQIVNDFQKGDIAEGYSVSREKKESFPLTVTSAQKNPTAFYLCASSVKTSGRPLYEQYFGPGTRLTVT.

This chain uses TRBV30 with TRBJ1-5; D not certain. The ends were cut back, 0 bases at V and 4 bases at J, with 4 bases in the middle. Germline-derived CDR1 and CDR2 are GTSNPN and SVGIG (reference sequence). The CDR3 covers 12 residues. CDR3 loop: CAWSVGNQPQHF. The CDR3 nucleotides are TGTGCCTGGAGTGTCGGGAATCAGCCCCAGCATTTT.

The table lists this clone with a few counts. The chain joins TRBV6-8 to TRBJ1-1, with D possibly matching TRBD1 (5 bases). Germline V lookup: CDR1 MNHGY, CDR2 SAAAGT. The V end lost 2 bases, the J end lost 7 bases, and 11 bases lay between the germline ends. The CDR3 is made up of 13 amino acids. The CDR3 nucleotides read TGTGCCAGCAGTTACCCCCGTAGGGGTGAAGCTTTCTTT. Translating it yields CASSYPRRGEAFF.

This sequence joins TRBV6-8 and TRBJ2-5; D is unresolved. This CDR3 is built from 16 residues. Germline V gene lookup returns CDR1 MNHGY and CDR2 SAAAGT. V was trimmed by 6 bases and J by 3 bases, leaving 20 bases between them. This CDR3 reads CASRHGPLWTKETQYF. The DNA of the CDR3 is TGTGCCAGCAGACACGGGCCCCTATGGACCAAAGAGACCCAGTACTTC.

By sample fraction, this clone is medium-sized. The chain couples TRBV6-8 to TRBJ1-4, with 8 nucleotides matching TRBD1. In germline, CDR1 is MNHGY, CDR2 SAAAGT. The CDR3 runs to 14 residues. V lost 10 bases to trimming and J lost 5 bases; unmatched junction nucleotides: 9. CDR3 sequence reads: CAIGPGQENEKLFF. The CDR3 region has the DNA TGTGCCATCGGTCCGGGACAGGAGAATGAAAAACTGTTTTTT.

This clone showed up just a few times. The genes are TRBV9 and TRBJ1-4; 9 nucleotides line up with TRBD1. The CDR3 has 15 residues. Trimming at V came to 4 bases and at J to 5 bases, leaving 6 bases not matched to a gene. In germline, CDR1 is SGDLS, CDR2 YYNGEE. In DNA form, the CDR3 reads TGTGCCAGCAGCCCAAGCGGGACAGGGAATGAAAAACTGTTTTTT. Its protein is CASSPSGTGNEKLFF. Based on the CDR3 plus reference TRBV9 and TRBJ1-4, the full variable domain is DSGVTQTPKHLITATGQRVTLRCSPRSGDLSVYWYQQSLDQGLQFLIQYYNGEERAKGNILERFSAQQFPDLHSELNLSSLELGDSALYFCASSPSGTGNEKLFFGSGTQLSVL.

The rearrangement joins TRBV14 to TRBJ2-2; weak D call: TRBD2 (6 bases). Deletions cut 6 bases from V and 4 bases from J, with 15 bases between. The CDR3 sequence is 15 residues long. Per the germline V gene, CDR1 is SGHDN and CDR2 is FVKESK. In DNA, the CDR3 is TGTGCCAGCAGTCTTAGGAGGGTAACCACCGGGGAGCTGTTTTTT. It translates to CASSLRRVTTGELFF.

This clone turned up a few times. The sample has other DNA sequences that encode this CDR3 too. The V gene is TRBV19, the J gene TRBJ2-7, with a weak D call TRBD2 (6 bases). This CDR3 is 12 amino acids long. Germline V gives CDR1 LNHDA, CDR2 SQIVND (reference sequence). V lost 3 bases to trimming and J lost 4 bases, with 7 bases between them. The CDR3 sequence is CASSIGGYEQYF. Written as DNA, the CDR3 is TGTGCCAGTAGTATCGGGGGATACGAGCAGTACTTC.

This chain connects TRBV6-8 to TRBJ2-2; 7 bases map to TRBD2. The CDR3 sequence is 15 residues long. V trimming: 2 bases; J trimming: 4 bases; junction bases outside the gene matches: 4. Per the germline V gene, CDR1 is MNHGY and CDR2 is SAAAGT. The CDR3 loop is CASSYNAGATGELFF. In DNA form, the CDR3 reads TGTGCCAGCAGTTACAATGCGGGAGCCACCGGGGAGCTGTTTTTT.

The chain joins TRBV19 to TRBJ2-3; D is possibly TRBD1 (6 bases). V was shortened by 5 bases and J by 5 bases, with 20 bases between the two germline ends. Germline V gene sequence: CDR1 LNHDA, CDR2 SQIVND (reference sequence). The CDR3 contains 16 residues. The CDR3 here is CASSGLRGSLGDTQYF. CDR3 in DNA: TGTGCCAGTAGTGGTTTAAGGGGGAGTCTTGGAGATACGCAGTATTTT.

In its sample, this clone is hyperexpanded (1% or more). The chain joins TRBV6-8 to TRBJ1-1; the D gene is possibly TRBD1 (6 bases). V was shortened by 6 bases and J by 3 bases, with 11 bases between the two germline ends. The V gene's germline CDR1 is MNHGY and CDR2 SAAAGT. The CDR3 is made up of 13 amino acids. CDR3 DNA sequence: TGTGCCAGCAGGTGGGGGGCCGACACTGAAGCTTTCTTT. Amino acids: CASRWGADTEAFF.

V gene TRBV6-8 combines with J gene TRBJ1-2, with D uncertain. Trimming removed 6 bases at V and 7 bases at J, with 15 bases between. The CDR3 is 13 amino acids. Germline V lookup: CDR1 MNHGY, CDR2 SAAAGT. CDR3 coding DNA: TGTGCCAGCAGACCCTGGACTGGGCTTGGCTACACCTTC. Translated: CASRPWTGLGYTF.

This clone is medium-sized. The chain joins TRBV9 to TRBJ1-3; D unresolved. V was shortened by 5 bases and J by 3 bases, with 9 bases between the two germline ends. Germline-derived CDR1 and CDR2 are SGDLS and YYNGEE. This CDR3 spans 13 amino acids. For the CDR3, the DNA is TGTGCCAGCAGGGAGGAACTTGGAAACACCATATATTTT. Its translation: CASREELGNTIYF.

This sequence joins TRBV18 and TRBJ2-7; D might be TRBD2 (6 bases). This CDR3 comprises 15 residues. Trimming removed 0 bases from V and 5 bases from J, with 14 bases in between. Looked up from germline, CDR1 is KGHSH and CDR2 is LQKENI. The CDR3 spells CASSPPGGIGNEQYF. CDR3 bases: TGTGCCAGCTCACCACCGGGCGGGATTGGCAACGAGCAGTACTTC.

Ten or more counts support this clone. The chain links TRBV6-8 to TRBJ2-2; D is uncertain. Trimming stripped 0 bases from V and 8 bases from J, with 7 bases between. The CDR3 is 13 residues long. In germline, CDR1 is MNHGY, CDR2 SAAAGT. The DNA of the CDR3 is TGTGCCAGCAGTTACTCGGTTTTGGGGGAGCTGTTTTTT. Translation: CASSYSVLGELFF.

The genes are TRBV18 and TRBJ2-7; possible D gene TRBD2, 5 bases. Germline CDR1 KGHSH, CDR2 LQKENI. This CDR3 spans 15 amino acids. Between the trimmed V and J ends, which lost 1 base and 1 base, there was a span of 11 bases. The CDR3 coding sequence is TGTGCCAGCTCACCACGAGGGCCGCCATCCTACGAGCAGTACTTC. It encodes CASSPRGPPSYEQYF.

This clone was counted between two and nine times. V usage is TRBV6-8 and J usage is TRBJ2-2, with 8 bases lining up with TRBD2. Trimming cost V 5 bases and J 4 bases; bases outside gene matches: 6. This CDR3 has 15 residues. Germline loops: CDR1 MNHGY, CDR2 SAAAGT. CDR3 in DNA: TGTGCCAGCAGTGTACAAAGCGGGAGCACCGGGGAGCTGTTTTTT. Protein sequence: CASSVQSGSTGELFF.

The gene calls are TRBV29-1 and TRBJ2-7; 8 bases fit TRBD1. V shed 3 bases and J 4 bases; nucleotides not matched to a gene: 11. CDR3 size: 15 residues. Germline V gives CDR1 SQVTM, CDR2 ANQGSEA. CDR3 in DNA: TGCAGCGTTGAGATTGGACAGGGAGTCTATTACGAGCAGTACTTC. Its translation is CSVEIGQGVYYEQYF.

Many counts were recorded for this clone. The V and J genes are TRBV6-8 and TRBJ2-2; no clear D gene. This CDR3 spans 16 amino acids. V lost 7 bases to trimming and J lost 0 bases, with 15 bases between them. From germline, CDR1 is MNHGY and CDR2 SAAAGT. CDR3 DNA: TGTGCCAGCACCTACCGGCGGCCGGCGAACACCGGGGAGCTGTTTTTT. It codes for CASTYRRPANTGELFF.

The chain joins TRBV6-8 to TRBJ2-1; 8 positions agree with TRBD2. Germline V gene data show CDR1 as MNHGY and CDR2 as SAAAGT. The CDR3 is made up of 16 amino acids. J gave up 8 bases and V 2 bases, and 11 bases lay outside the gene matches. This CDR3 reads CASSYRRAGAGDEQFF. The CDR3 nucleotides read TGTGCCAGCAGTTACAGACGAGCGGGAGCCGGAGATGAGCAGTTCTTC.

This chain uses TRBV9 with TRBJ2-5; TRBD2 might be the D (5 bases). Germline values: CDR1 SGDLS, CDR2 YYNGEE. The CDR3 is 13 amino acids. V dropped 3 bases and J dropped 9 bases, with 15 bases sitting between them. CDR3: CASSDGLGSPQYF. The CDR3 nucleotides are TGTGCCAGCAGCGACGGACTGGGATCGCCCCAGTACTTC.

The chain couples TRBV28 to TRBJ2-7; possibly TRBD1 for D (6 bases). Germline assignment: CDR1 MDHEN and CDR2 SYDVKM. V dropped 6 bases and J dropped 1 base, with 13 bases sitting between them. CDR3 length: 14 residues. CDR3 sequence reads: CASRPATGSYEQYF. CDR3 bases: TGTGCCAGCAGGCCAGCGACAGGTTCCTACGAGCAGTACTTC.

This clone qualifies as medium-sized. The gene calls are TRBV11-3 and TRBJ2-5; 14 bases map to TRBD2. V shed 4 bases, J shed 4 bases, and the junction held 2 bases outside the gene matches. Germline CDR1 is SGHNT and CDR2 is YENEEA. This CDR3 spans 15 amino acids. CDR3 sequence: CASSSTSGRVETQYF. CDR3 sequence (DNA): TGTGCCAGCAGCTCGACTAGCGGGAGGGTAGAGACCCAGTACTTC.

This clone was seen more than once but under ten times. The chain employs TRBV6-8 and TRBJ1-2; the match to TRBD1 covers 7 bases. J lost 8 bases, V lost 5 bases, and 8 bases had no gene match. The germline CDR1 and CDR2 sequences are MNHGY and SAAAGT. The length of the CDR3 is 13 residues. This CDR3 reads CASSGQALGGYTF. The DNA for the CDR3 is TGTGCCAGCAGTGGACAGGCCCTGGGGGGCTACACCTTC.